Presented here are 20 T cell receptor beta chains from one specimen sequenced in a study of blood T cells in healthy people across ages. Alongside a J-beta primer mix, a sample-barcoded 5' primer served in a second PCR lasting roughly 6 to 12 cycles. TCRdb passed the 5' RACE reads through MiXCR, listing each CDR3 protein once. There are about 320,000 distinct CDR3 sequences in the sample; around 27% occur only once, and roughly 30% lies in the top ten. The sequenced material came from blood. These receptor sequences come from a woman aged 70-85 years in good health.

This clonotype was seen only a few times. The chain couples TRBV20-1 to TRBJ2-7; D may match TRBD1 or TRBD2 (5 bases each). Trimming shortened V by 1 base and J by 1 base, and 14 bases separated the two germline ends. This CDR3 contains 15 residues. CDR1 and CDR2 (germline): DFQATT, SNEGSKA (reference sequence). Here the CDR3 DNA reads TGCAGTGCTAGAGTAGGGACCGGCAGTTCCTACGAGCAGTACTTC. It translates to CSARVGTGSSYEQYF.

This clonotype was observed many times. The rearrangement joins TRBV7-9 to TRBJ2-3, with 11 bases fitting TRBD1. With V trimmed by 4 bases and J by 5 bases, 5 bases remained unmatched. CDR1 is SEHNR, CDR2 FQNEAQ, per germline (reference sequence). This CDR3 has 15 amino acids. The CDR3 nucleotides read TGTGCCAGCAGCTCCGGACAGGGGGCAGGAGATACGCAGTATTTT. Translated: CASSSGQGAGDTQYF.

This clonotype was found a few times. The chain couples TRBV5-1 to TRBJ2-1; D is unresolved. The J call is in doubt because the DNA end fits TRBJ2-7 better. The germline gives CDR1 SGHRS, CDR2 YFSETQ. CDR3 length: 13 amino acids. The CDR3 DNA reads TGCGCCAGCAGCACTGCTCCGACCTACGAGCAGTACTTC. This translates into CASSTAPTYEQYF.

The V call is TRBV20-1, the J call TRBJ2-2; D is undetermined. The CDR3 spans 12 residues. The germline V gene has CDR1 DFQATT and CDR2 SNEGSKA (reference sequence). Trimming took 2 bases from V and 5 from J, leaving 6 bases between them. CDR3 sequence (DNA): TGCAGTGCTAGACCTATAACCGGGGAGCTGTTTTTT. Its translation is CSARPITGELFF.

This clonotype was counted a few times. The chain employs TRBV20-1 and TRBJ1-4; D gene ambiguous. Germline CDR1 DFQATT, CDR2 SNEGSKA (reference sequence). CDR3 length: 14 amino acids. The V and J ends lost 2 bases and 3 bases respectively, with 10 bases between them. The CDR3 nucleotides read TGCAGTGCTAGACTCGGCATTGCTAATGAAAAACTGTTTTTT. Amino acid sequence: CSARLGIANEKLFF.

The CDR3 nucleotides read TGTGCCAGCAGCCGTGGGACTAGCGGGATACCTAGCACAGATACGCAGTATTTT. It is translated as CASSRGTSGIPSTDTQYF. The rearrangement joins TRBV7-2 to TRBJ2-3, with 13 bases aligning to TRBD2. Germline lookup yields CDR1 SGHTA and CDR2 FQGNSA. The CDR3 has 18 residues. J gave up 0 bases and V 5 bases, and 8 bases lay outside the gene matches.

This clonotype came up many times. This chain's CDR3 is CSVEVGLDTQYF. The CDR3 nucleotides read TGCAGCGTTGAAGTTGGTCTGGATACGCAGTATTTT. The J gene is TRBJ2-3, the V gene TRBV29-1; no firm D call. Germline V gene data show CDR1 as SQVTM and CDR2 as ANQGSEA. The CDR3 spans 12 residues. V dropped 1 base and J dropped 6 bases, with 8 bases sitting between them.

The chain links TRBV4-1 to TRBJ2-1; TRBD2 matches 15 bases. This CDR3 region has 15 residues. The germline gives CDR1 MGHRA, CDR2 YSYEKL. V dropped 4 bases and J dropped 11; count of bases not matched to a gene: 6. CDR3 loop: CASSPGLAGGNKQFF. CDR3 nucleotide sequence: TGCGCCAGCAGCCCGGGACTAGCGGGAGGTAATAAGCAGTTCTTC.

This clonotype was found a few times. This sequence may be a read error, since a much larger clone differs from it by one base. The V and J genes are TRBV28 and TRBJ1-4, with 9 nucleotides matching TRBD1. The CDR3 runs to 14 residues. CDR1 is MDHEN and CDR2 is SYDVKM in the germline V gene. The CDR3 here is CVSRSQGAGEKLFF. CDR3 sequence (DNA): TGTGTCAGCAGATCACAGGGGGCGGGTGAAAAACTGTTTTTT.

The J gene is TRBJ2-2, the V gene TRBV5-6, with a possible D match to TRBD1 (5 bases). There are 15 residues in the CDR3. Germline V gives CDR1 SGHDT, CDR2 YYEEEE. V lost 6 bases, J lost 6 bases, and 18 bases lay in between. CDR3 loop: CASTILGVQSGELFF. The CDR3 coding sequence is TGTGCCAGCACCATTCTAGGGGTCCAATCCGGGGAGCTGTTTTTT. The full variable domain, rest sourced from reference TRBV5-6 and TRBJ2-2, is DAGVTQSPTHLIKTRGQQVTLRCSPKSGHDTVSWYQQALGQGPQFIFQYYEEEERQRGNFPDRFSGHQFPNYSSELNVNALLLGDSALYLCASTILGVQSGELFFGEGSRLTVL.

The chain has TRBV5-5 and TRBJ2-5; 8 bases line up with TRBD1. TRBJ2-7 matches the DNA end more closely, so the J call is doubtful. Germline V gene sequence: CDR1 SGHKS, CDR2 YYEKEE (reference sequence). CDR3 size: 15 residues. The CDR3 sequence: CASSLGGQGTYEQYF. CDR3 sequence (DNA): TGTGCCAGCAGCTTGGGAGGACAGGGAACCTACGAGCAGTACTTC.

This chain joins TRBV7-2 and TRBJ2-3; TRBD2 matches 16 bases. V was pared by 5 bases and J by 4 bases, with 6 bases of the junction left unmatched. In germline, CDR1 is SGHTA, CDR2 FQGNSA. The CDR3 is 17 amino acids. The CDR3 nucleotides are TGTGCCAGCAGCCCAGGGACTAGCGGGGGGGGTGCAGATACGCAGTATTTT. This encodes CASSPGTSGGGADTQYF.

This clonotype was detected a few times. The chain recombines TRBV12-5 with TRBJ2-5; 9 bases map to TRBD1. V shed 6 bases, J shed 2 bases, and the junction held 4 bases outside the gene matches. The CDR3 is 14 amino acids. Germline CDR1 and CDR2: LGHNT and FRNRAP. This CDR3 is CASGPGTGQETQYF. CDR3 DNA sequence: TGTGCTAGTGGCCCCGGGACAGGGCAAGAGACCCAGTACTTC.

The V gene is TRBV6-1, the J gene TRBJ2-1; TRBD2 matches 7 bases. The J segment lost 2 bases and the V segment lost 6 bases, leaving 10 bases of the junction unmatched. Germline CDR1 MNHNS, CDR2 SASEGT. The CDR3 runs 16 residues. CDR3 sequence reads: CASRKKGAGTYNEQFF. DNA for the CDR3: TGTGCCAGCAGAAAGAAAGGAGCGGGGACCTACAATGAGCAGTTCTTC.

This clonotype has more than one count but fewer than ten. The rearrangement joins TRBV29-1 to TRBJ2-5; TRBD2 is a possible D gene (6 bases). The CDR3 spans 14 residues. The V gene's germline CDR1 is SQVTM and CDR2 ANQGSEA. The CDR3 bases are TGCACCGCGGCCCCGGACTACCCGAAAGAGACCCAGTACTTC. It codes for CTAAPDYPKETQYF.

This clonotype has more than one count but fewer than ten. The rearrangement links TRBV20-1 to TRBJ2-2; TRBD2 aligns across 9 bases. Germline loops: CDR1 DFQATT, CDR2 SNEGSKA (reference sequence). The CDR3 has 17 amino acids. J was trimmed by 4 bases and V by 0 bases; bases with no gene match: 9. CDR3 nucleotides: TGCAGTGCTAGAGATTCCGGAGCGGGAGGATCCACCGGGGAGCTGTTTTTT. As protein: CSARDSGAGGSTGELFF.

The chain recombines TRBV14 with TRBJ2-3; maybe TRBD2 (6 bases). With 4 bases removed from V and 2 bases from J, the gap between germline ends came to 10 bases. Germline-derived CDR1 and CDR2 are SGHDN and FVKESK. CDR3 length equals 14 residues. This CDR3 is CASSLGRHTDTQYF. The CDR3 DNA reads as TGTGCCAGCAGCCTCGGGAGACACACAGATACGCAGTATTTT.

In this sample, this clonotype turned up a few times. This CDR3 is CASSVEAKDTQYF. DNA for the CDR3: TGTGCCAGCAGTGTGGAGGCTAAAGATACGCAGTATTTT. V and J are TRBV2 and TRBJ2-3; weak D call: TRBD2 (5 bases). Between the trimmed V and J ends, which lost 4 bases and 5 bases, there was a span of 10 bases. The germline V gene encodes CDR1 SNHLY and CDR2 FYNNEI. The CDR3 length is 13 residues.

There are a few counts of this clonotype. This chain uses TRBV12-3 or TRBV12-4 with TRBJ2-5; 7 nucleotides agree with TRBD1. The J call may be incorrect, as the DNA end agrees better with TRBJ2-1. This CDR3 region has 14 residues. The CDR3 coding sequence is TGTGCCAGCAGTTTTTTGACTGGGGACAGTGAACAGTTCTTC. Translation: CASSFLTGDSEQFF.

V gene TRBV2 combines with J gene TRBJ1-5; TRBD1 agrees at 7 bases. The CDR3 runs to 13 residues. Germline assignment: CDR1 SNHLY and CDR2 FYNNEI. Losses at the gene ends were 7 bases for V and 4 bases for J; bases not matched to a gene: 4. CDR3 nucleotide sequence: TGTGCCAGCAAACCAGGGGGAAATCAGCCCCAGCATTTT. Translation gives CASKPGGNQPQHF.